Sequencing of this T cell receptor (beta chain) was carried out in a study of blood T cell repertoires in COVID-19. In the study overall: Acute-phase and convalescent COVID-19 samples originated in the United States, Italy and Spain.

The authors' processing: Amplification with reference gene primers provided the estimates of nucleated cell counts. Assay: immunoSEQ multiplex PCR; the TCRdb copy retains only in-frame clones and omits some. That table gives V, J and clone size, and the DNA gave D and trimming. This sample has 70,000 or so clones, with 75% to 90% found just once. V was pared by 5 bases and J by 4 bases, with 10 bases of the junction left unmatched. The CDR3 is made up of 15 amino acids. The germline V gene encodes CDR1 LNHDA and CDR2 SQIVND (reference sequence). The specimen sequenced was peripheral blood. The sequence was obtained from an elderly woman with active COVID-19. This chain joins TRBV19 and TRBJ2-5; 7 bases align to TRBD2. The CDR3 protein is CASSPAREVRETQYF. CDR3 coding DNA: TGTGCCAGTAGTCCGGCCCGGGAGGTGCGAGAGACCCAGTACTTC.